This entry describes one T cell receptor beta chain. Its antigen is unknown. Base qualities are not provided; no much larger clone lies one nucleotide away. TCRbeta CDR3 regions were amplified from genomic DNA using the immunoSEQ Assay, a bias-controlled multiplex PCR. The authors processed their data as follows. The number of nucleated cells in each sample was estimated by amplification of reference gene primers within the assay. Sequence reads were collapsed and filtered to measure the absolute abundance of every unique TCRbeta CDR3 rearrangement. For each sample, productive Simpson clonality was calculated as the square root of Simpson's diversity index over productive rearrangements. TCRdb carries this immuneACCESS record with in-frame sequences only. Its versions omit some clonotypes, under half of them owing to an unresolved V gene in the studies checked, with the rest unexplained. V, J and clone size derive from that table, while D and trimming were established from the DNA sequence. The sample records about 120,000 clones, around 86% of which are singletons. The top ten hold approximately 10% of the sample.

CDR3 length: 13 amino acids, cysteine to phenylalanine. Left in the record is the CDR3 DNA by itself, 39 bases read in frame from the first base. V is cut by 5 bases and J by 4 bases, and the space between the germline ends is 12 bases. CDR1 and CDR2 are read off the germline V gene (reference sequence) as MNHEY and SMNVEV. Collaborating institutions collected whole blood in K2EDTA tubes following their own protocols. For TCRbeta analysis, collaborator samples were shipped as frozen whole blood, as isolated PBMCs, or as DNA extracted from either sample type. The sample originates from a study of blood T cell repertoires in COVID-19 (dated by TCRdb to about 2020). Looking at the study overall: Collaborator samples came from the United States, Italy and Spain and covered acute and convalescent phases of COVID-19. The material from the prospective study consisted of cDNA or gDNA derived from T cells, B-cell-depleted T cells, or PBMCs. The dataset comprised deeply sampled blood TCRbeta repertoires from subjects exposed to, actively infected with, or recovered from COVID-19. Nearly every sample came with metadata listing a de-identified subject ID, COVID-19 status, age in years and sex. HLA class I and class II types, where available, came from metadata supplied by the sample provider rather than from assay-based typing. The repertoires were released in a freely available public database meant as a resource for research on the immune response to SARS-CoV-2. Samples came from the ongoing ImmuneRACE study (first 160 participants) plus 1,254 subjects from 6 global collaborators. Beyond this particular receptor, the publication reports: The quantity of clinical and demographic metadata differed by source and by participant and was supplied without curation.

The sequence is built from TRBV27 and TRBJ2-7; confidence is insufficient to name the D gene. The source of this sequence is a man in his sixties with acute or convalescent COVID-19. The sequenced sample was peripheral blood. In nucleotide form, the sequence is TGTGCCAGCAGTCCTACCCCCCCGTACGAGCAGTACTTC. Its protein is CASSPTPPYEQYF.